This T cell receptor (beta chain) was profiled in a study of T-cell memory formation after mild COVID-19. Turning to the study itself: The study found TCR clusters largely donor specific.

Each CDR3 protein is one row after TCRdb ran MiXCR on the 5' RACE reads. The sample yields approximately 45,000 distinct CDR3 sequences, around 6.3% seen once. Overall study results and limits: From day 15 to 85, contracting clones were balanced between CD4 and CD8, whereas later expanders leaned toward CD4+. Confirmation of SARS-CoV-2 specificity was lacking for second-wave clones peaking day 37. Prior to infection, memory already included some responding clones, suggesting cross-reactive memory joined.

Germline V CDR1 and CDR2: KGHSH, LQKENI. This CDR3 has 15 amino acids. Trimming removed 6 bases from V and 1 base from J, with 15 bases in between. This clonotype was found a few times. Antigen: not known. Sequencing was carried out using PBMCs or a T cell subset sorted from them (not recorded which). The source is an adult who had mild COVID-19 (a few samples of this study predate the infection). Cell type and time point are not known. This sequence joins TRBV18 and TRBJ2-5; tentative D call: TRBD1 (6 bases). CDR3 nucleotides: TGTGCCAGCTCGCTACAACAGGGCTTCCAAGAGACCCAGTACTTC. Its protein product is CASSLQQGFQETQYF. The whole variable domain, filled in from reference TRBV18 and TRBJ2-5, reads NAGVMQNPRHLVRRRGQEARLRCSPMKGHSHVYWYRQLPEEGLKFMVYLQKENIIDESGMPKERFSAEFPKEGPSILRIQQVVRGDSAAYFCASSLQQGFQETQYFGPGTRLLVL.